These 6 T cell receptor beta chains were sequenced from one sample in a study of blood T cell repertoires in COVID-19. Only in-frame clones appear in the TCRdb table, and some are missing; sequencing was by immunoSEQ multiplex PCR. Among approximately 330,000 clones listed, around nine tenths were seen once. The specimen sequenced was PBMCs or T cells enriched from blood (not recorded which). The receptor set was obtained from a woman aged 25-40 years who had recovered from COVID-19.

The V and J genes are TRBV10-3 and TRBJ1-1; D remains unclear. The CDR3 covers 14 residues. Trimming left V 4 bases short and J 3 bases short, with 12 bases between. Germline CDR1 ENHRY, CDR2 SYGVKD. The CDR3 spells CAISVRETDTEAFF. CDR3 coding DNA: TGTGCCATCAGTGTCCGGGAAACTGACACTGAAGCTTTCTTT.

V usage is TRBV6-6 and J usage is TRBJ1-1, with D possibly TRBD1 on 5 matching bases. The germline V gene has CDR1 MNHNY and CDR2 SVGAGI (reference sequence). The CDR3 consists of 13 residues. V was cut by 5 bases and J by 4 bases, with 11 bases left in between. The CDR3 is CASSTTGGTEAFF. The CDR3 nucleotides read TGTGCCAGCAGTACAACCGGGGGCACTGAAGCTTTCTTT.

The chain recombines TRBV4-1 with TRBJ2-7, with a tentative D call TRBD2 (5 bases). Trimming cost V 1 base and J 2 bases, with 9 bases left between them. The length of the CDR3 is 14 residues. Per the germline V gene, CDR1 is MGHRA and CDR2 is YSYEKL. This CDR3 reads CASSQVALAYEQYF. The CDR3 DNA reads as TGCGCCAGCAGCCAAGTTGCACTAGCCTACGAGCAGTACTTC.

V usage is TRBV30 and J usage is TRBJ2-5; D is unresolved. CDR3 length equals 12 residues. Trimming stripped 0 bases from V and 5 bases from J, with 7 bases between. CDR1 GTSNPN and CDR2 SVGIG come from the germline V gene (reference sequence). The CDR3: CAWSVFQETQYF. For the CDR3, the DNA is TGTGCCTGGAGTGTGTTTCAGGAGACCCAGTACTTC.

The chain is built from TRBV3-1 (or the pseudogene TRBV3-2) and TRBJ1-4, with D perhaps TRBD1 (5 bases). The CDR3 contains 14 residues. The germline V gene has CDR1 LGHDT and CDR2 YNNKEL (reference sequence). V was shortened by 7 bases and J by 0 bases, with 9 bases between the two germline ends. The DNA of the CDR3 is TGTGCCAGCACTGCGACAGCAACTAATGAAAAACTGTTTTTT. It encodes CASTATATNEKLFF.

The chain recombines TRBV13 with TRBJ1-2; a possible D gene is TRBD1 (5 bases). V was pared by 7 bases and J by 11 bases, with 17 bases between. The CDR3 length is 12 residues. CDR1 PRHDT and CDR2 FYEKMQ come from the germline V gene (reference sequence). The CDR3 DNA reads TGTGCCAGCACCGAGACGGGACTTTGGTACACCTTC. This gives the protein CASTETGLWYTF.